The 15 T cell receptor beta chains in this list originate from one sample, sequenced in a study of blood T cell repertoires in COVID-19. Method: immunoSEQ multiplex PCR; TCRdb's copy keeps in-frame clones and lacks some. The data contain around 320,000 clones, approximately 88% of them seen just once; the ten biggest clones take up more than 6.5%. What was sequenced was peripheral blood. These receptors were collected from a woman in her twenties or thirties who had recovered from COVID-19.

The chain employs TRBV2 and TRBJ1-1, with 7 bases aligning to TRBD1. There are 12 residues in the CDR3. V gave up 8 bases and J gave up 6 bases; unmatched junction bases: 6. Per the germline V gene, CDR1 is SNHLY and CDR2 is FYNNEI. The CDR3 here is CASVSGGSEAFF. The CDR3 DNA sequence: TGTGCCAGCGTATCAGGGGGGTCTGAAGCTTTCTTT.

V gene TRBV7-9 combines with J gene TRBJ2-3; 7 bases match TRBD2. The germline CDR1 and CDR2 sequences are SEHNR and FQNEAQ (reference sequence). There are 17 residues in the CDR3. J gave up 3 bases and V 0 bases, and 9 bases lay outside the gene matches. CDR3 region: CASSLALKWEGTDTQYF. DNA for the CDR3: TGTGCCAGCAGCTTAGCGCTAAAATGGGAGGGAACAGATACGCAGTATTTT.

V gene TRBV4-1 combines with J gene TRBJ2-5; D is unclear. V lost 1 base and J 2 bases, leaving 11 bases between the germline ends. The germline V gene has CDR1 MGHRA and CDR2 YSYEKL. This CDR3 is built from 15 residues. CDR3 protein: CASSQGLRSQETQYF. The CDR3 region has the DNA TGCGCCAGCAGCCAAGGGCTCAGGTCGCAAGAGACCCAGTACTTC.

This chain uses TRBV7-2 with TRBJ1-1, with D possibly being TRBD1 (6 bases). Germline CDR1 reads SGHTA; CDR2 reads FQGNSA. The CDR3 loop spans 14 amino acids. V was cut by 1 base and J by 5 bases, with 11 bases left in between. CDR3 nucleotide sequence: TGTGCCAGCAGCTTAGTTGGGCAGGGGACTGAAGCTTTCTTT. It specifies CASSLVGQGTEAFF.

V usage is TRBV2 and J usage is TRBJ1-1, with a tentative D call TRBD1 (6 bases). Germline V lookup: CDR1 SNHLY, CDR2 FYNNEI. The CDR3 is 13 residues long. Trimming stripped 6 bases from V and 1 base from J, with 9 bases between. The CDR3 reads CASRLGGNTEAFF. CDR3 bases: TGTGCCAGCAGGTTAGGGGGGAACACTGAAGCTTTCTTT.

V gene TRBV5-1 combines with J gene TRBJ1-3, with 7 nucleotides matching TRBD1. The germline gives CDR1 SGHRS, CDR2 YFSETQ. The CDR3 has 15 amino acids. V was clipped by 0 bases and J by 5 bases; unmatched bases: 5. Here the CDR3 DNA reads TGCGCCAGCAGCTTGGCCACAGGGGCAAGAAACACCATATATTTT. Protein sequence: CASSLATGARNTIYF.

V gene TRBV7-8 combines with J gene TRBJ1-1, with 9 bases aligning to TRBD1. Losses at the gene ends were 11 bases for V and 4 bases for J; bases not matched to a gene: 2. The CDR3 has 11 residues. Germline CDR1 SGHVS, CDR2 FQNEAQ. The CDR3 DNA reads TGTGCCGGGGGACAGGGCACTGAAGCTTTCTTT. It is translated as CAGGQGTEAFF.

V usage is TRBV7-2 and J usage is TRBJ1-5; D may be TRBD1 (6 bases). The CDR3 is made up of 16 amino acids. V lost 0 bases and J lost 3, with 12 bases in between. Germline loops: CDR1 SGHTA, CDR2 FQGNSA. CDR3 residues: CASSLAGQGLNQPQHF. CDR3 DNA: TGTGCCAGCAGCTTAGCTGGTCAGGGGCTCAATCAGCCCCAGCATTTT.

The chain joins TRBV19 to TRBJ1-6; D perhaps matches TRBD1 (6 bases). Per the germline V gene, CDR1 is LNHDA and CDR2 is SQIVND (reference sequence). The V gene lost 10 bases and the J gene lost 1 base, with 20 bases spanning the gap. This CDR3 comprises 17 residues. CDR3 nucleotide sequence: TGTGCCACTTCGCGACAGGCGCTTGGGTCCTATAATTCACCCCTCCACTTT. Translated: CATSRQALGSYNSPLHF. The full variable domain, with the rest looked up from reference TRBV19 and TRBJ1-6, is DGGITQSPKYLFRKEGQNVTLSCEQNLNHDAMYWYRQDPGQGLRLIYYSQIVNDFQKGDIAEGYSVSREKKESFPLTVTSAQKNPTAFYLCATSRQALGSYNSPLHFGNGTRLTVT.

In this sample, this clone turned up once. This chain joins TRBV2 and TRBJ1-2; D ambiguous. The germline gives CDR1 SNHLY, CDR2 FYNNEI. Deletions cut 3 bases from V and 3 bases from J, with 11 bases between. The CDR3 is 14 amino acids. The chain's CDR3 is CASSEVLRDYGYTF. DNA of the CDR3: TGTGCCAGCAGTGAGGTACTCCGGGACTATGGCTACACCTTC.

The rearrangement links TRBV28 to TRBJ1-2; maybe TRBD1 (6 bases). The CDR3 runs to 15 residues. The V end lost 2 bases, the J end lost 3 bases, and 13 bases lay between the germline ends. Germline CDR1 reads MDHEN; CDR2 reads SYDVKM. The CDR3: CASSLGGARDYGYTF. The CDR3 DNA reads TGTGCCAGCAGTTTAGGGGGGGCGAGGGACTATGGCTACACCTTC.

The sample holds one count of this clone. CDR3 sequence reads: CASSSRGTGELFF. CDR3 DNA sequence: TGTGCCAGCAGCTCCAGGGGGACCGGGGAGCTGTTTTTT. The rearrangement uses TRBV11-1 and TRBJ2-2; 7 bases fit TRBD1. The length of the CDR3 is 13 residues. After removal of 4 bases from V and 5 bases from J, the junction contained 1 base not matched to a gene. Germline V CDR1 and CDR2: SGHAT, FQDESV (reference sequence).

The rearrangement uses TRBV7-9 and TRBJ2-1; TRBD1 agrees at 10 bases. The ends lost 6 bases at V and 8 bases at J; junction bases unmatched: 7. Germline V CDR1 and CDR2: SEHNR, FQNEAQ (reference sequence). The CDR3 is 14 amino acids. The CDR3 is CASRKGQGGDEQFF. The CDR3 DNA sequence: TGTGCCAGCAGAAAAGGACAGGGGGGAGATGAGCAGTTCTTC.

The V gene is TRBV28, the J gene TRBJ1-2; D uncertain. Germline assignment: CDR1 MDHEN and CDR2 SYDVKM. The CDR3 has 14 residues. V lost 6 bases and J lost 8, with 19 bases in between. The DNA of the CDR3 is TGTGCCAGCAGCACCATCACCTTAGGCGGGGGCTACACCTTC. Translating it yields CASSTITLGGGYTF.

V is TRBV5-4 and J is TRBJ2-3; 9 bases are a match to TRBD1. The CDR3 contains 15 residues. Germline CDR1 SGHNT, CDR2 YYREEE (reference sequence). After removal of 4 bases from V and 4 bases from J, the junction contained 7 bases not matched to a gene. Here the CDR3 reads CASSPNRGQADTQYF. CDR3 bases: TGTGCCAGCAGCCCCAACAGGGGGCAAGCAGATACGCAGTATTTT.